Each of the 15 T cell receptor beta chains below was sequenced from the same sample in a study of T-cell memory formation after mild COVID-19. TCRdb redid the calling of the 5' RACE reads with MiXCR, one entry per CDR3 protein. Of more than 400,000 distinct CDR3 sequences in the sample, roughly 18% were seen once. The sample consisted of PBMCs or a T cell subset sorted from them (not recorded which). All receptors derive from an adult woman who had mild COVID-19 (a few samples of this study predate the infection). Cell type and time point are not known.

V usage is TRBV18 and J usage is TRBJ1-1; a weak D match, TRBD1 (6 bases). Germline CDR1 reads KGHSH; CDR2 reads LQKENI. Between the trimmed V and J ends, which lost 5 bases and 0 bases, there was a span of 16 bases. This CDR3 region has 16 residues. The CDR3 nucleotides read TGTGCCAGCTCATCCGACGACAGGCCGTTGAACACTGAAGCTTTCTTT. Its translation: CASSSDDRPLNTEAFF.

This clonotype was seen only a few times. V usage is TRBV7-9 and J usage is TRBJ2-2, with 9 bases fitting TRBD2. With 8 bases clipped from V and 5 bases from J, the junction kept 6 bases outside the gene matches. The CDR3 consists of 14 residues. Per the germline V gene, CDR1 is SEHNR and CDR2 is FQNEAQ (reference sequence). The DNA of the CDR3 is TGTGCCAGCGAAGCGGGGGGCCGAACCGGGGAGCTGTTTTTT. Protein: CASEAGGRTGELFF.

The chain has TRBV7-8 and TRBJ2-3; TRBD2 matches 12 bases. The V segment lost 0 bases and the J segment 2 bases; nucleotides outside the gene matches: 3. The CDR3 covers 17 residues. Germline CDR1 and CDR2: SGHVS and FQNEAQ. The CDR3, as DNA: TGTGCCAGCAGCTTAGCAGGACTAGCGGGACACACAGATACGCAGTATTTT. Translated: CASSLAGLAGHTDTQYF. Supplemented by reference TRBV7-8 and TRBJ2-3, the full variable domain reads GAGVSQSPRYKVAKRGQDVALRCDPISGHVSLFWYQQALGQGPEFLTYFQNEAQLDKSGLPSDRFFAERPEGSVSTLKIQRTQQEDSAVYLCASSLAGLAGHTDTQYFGPGTRLTVL.

This rearrangement joins TRBV3-1 to TRBJ2-5; 10 bases are a match to TRBD1. Germline trimming cut 1 base from V and 5 bases from J; bases unmatched to any gene: 4. CDR1 and CDR2 from the germline V gene are LGHDT and YNNKEL (reference sequence). The CDR3 has 15 residues. CDR3 DNA: TGTGCCAGCAGCCAAGGGGGGACAGGGGCCGAGACCCAGTACTTC. Translating gives CASSQGGTGAETQYF.

This clonotype was found a few times. The V and J genes are TRBV11-2 and TRBJ2-2; D not resolved. This CDR3 comprises 13 residues. CDR1 is SGHAT and CDR2 is FQNNGV in the germline V gene. Trimming removed 3 bases at V and 7 bases at J, with 9 bases between. CDR3: CASSFSQLGELFF. The CDR3 bases are TGTGCCAGCAGCTTTTCTCAGCTCGGGGAGCTGTTTTTT. The variable domain in full, with the rest retrieved from reference TRBV11-2 and TRBJ2-2, is EAGVAQSPRYKIIEKRQSVAFWCNPISGHATLYWYQQILGQGPKLLIQFQNNGVVDDSQLPKDRFSAERLKGVDSTLKIQPAKLEDSAVYLCASSFSQLGELFFGEGSRLTVL.

This clonotype was picked up a small number of times. The V call is TRBV7-9, the J call TRBJ2-2, with D perhaps matching TRBD1 or TRBD2 (7 bases each). V gave up 5 bases and J gave up 3 bases, with 13 bases separating them. The CDR3 contains 15 residues. The germline V gene encodes CDR1 SEHNR and CDR2 FQNEAQ (reference sequence). DNA of the CDR3: TGTGCCAGCAGCCCGACAGGGAGGGACACCGGGGAGCTGTTTTTT. Translating gives CASSPTGRDTGELFF.

The sample holds a few counts of this clonotype. The chain uses TRBV7-9 and TRBJ2-1; no firm D call. Trimming left V 3 bases short and J 8 bases short, with 11 bases between. The CDR3 has 13 amino acids. Germline V gene data show CDR1 as SEHNR and CDR2 as FQNEAQ (reference sequence). In nucleotides, the CDR3 is TGTGCCAGCAGCTTGACGTCGCGCGATGAGCAGTTCTTC. Protein product: CASSLTSRDEQFF.

The chain has TRBV12-3 or TRBV12-4 and TRBJ1-5; D not certain. V lost 0 bases to trimming and J lost 9 bases, with 6 bases between them. The CDR3 has 12 residues. Here the CDR3 reads CASSLAGTPQHF. The CDR3 bases are TGTGCCAGCAGTTTAGCTGGAACGCCCCAGCATTTT.

V is TRBV7-9 and J is TRBJ1-1; a possible D gene is TRBD1 (6 bases). The CDR3 loop spans 15 amino acids. The V end lost 2 bases, the J end lost 4 bases, and 14 bases lay between the germline ends. Looked up from germline, CDR1 is SEHNR and CDR2 is FQNEAQ (reference sequence). The CDR3 DNA follows: TGTGCCAGCAGCTTAAGCGGGGGGCGGCCCACTGAAGCTTTCTTT. It encodes CASSLSGGRPTEAFF.

This clonotype showed up just a few times. The chain links TRBV5-4 to TRBJ1-1; D perhaps matches TRBD1 (6 bases). In germline, CDR1 is SGHNT, CDR2 YYREEE (reference sequence). Trimming took 6 bases from V and 1 from J, leaving 34 bases between them. The CDR3 length is 21 residues. The CDR3 loop reads CASTSLYSWVPETGTNTEAFF. The CDR3 nucleotides are TGTGCCAGCACCTCTCTCTATAGTTGGGTACCCGAGACAGGCACGAACACTGAAGCTTTCTTT.

This clonotype was observed a handful of times. The chain combines TRBV6-6 with TRBJ1-2, with unresolved D. V shed 2 bases and J shed 5 bases, with 18 bases lying between them. Germline CDR1 is MNHNY and CDR2 is SVGAGI (reference sequence). This CDR3 region has 16 residues. CDR3 sequence (DNA): TGTGCCAGCAGTTACGAGGAGGGTATTGATCCTTATGGCTACACCTTC. Encoded protein: CASSYEEGIDPYGYTF.

This clonotype was seen only a few times. The chain couples TRBV10-3 to TRBJ2-7, with 7 bases fitting TRBD1. The CDR3 length is 14 residues. From germline, CDR1 is ENHRY and CDR2 SYGVKD. The junction had 6 bases not matched to a gene; V was cut back by 4 bases and J by 3 bases. The CDR3 DNA sequence: TGTGCCATCAGTGGAGGACAGGAAGGCTACGAGCAGTACTTC. Protein product: CAISGGQEGYEQYF.

The chain carries TRBV6-2 or TRBV6-3 and TRBJ2-7; the match to TRBD2 covers 12 bases. This CDR3 is 15 amino acids long. The germline CDR1 and CDR2 sequences are MNHEY and SVGEGT. The junction had 5 bases not matched to a gene; V was cut back by 5 bases and J by 3 bases. CDR3 region: CASSTTSGRLYEQYF. In DNA form, the CDR3 reads TGTGCCAGCAGTACGACTAGCGGGAGACTCTACGAGCAGTACTTC.

The chain is built from TRBV5-1 and TRBJ2-1; D unclear. CDR1 and CDR2 (germline): SGHRS, YFSETQ. V lost 4 bases to trimming and J lost 10 bases, with 15 bases between them. The CDR3 spans 13 residues. This chain's CDR3 is CASSTRNTDEQFF. The DNA of the CDR3 is TGCGCCAGCAGCACAAGAAATACAGACGAGCAGTTCTTC. Complete variable domain (other parts from reference TRBV5-1 and TRBJ2-1): KAGVTQTPRYLIKTRGQQVTLSCSPISGHRSVSWYQQTPGQGLQFLFEYFSETQRNKGNFPGRFSGRQFSNSRSEMNVSTLELGDSALYLCASSTRNTDEQFFGPGTRLTVL.

The rearrangement uses TRBV7-8 and TRBJ1-4; D is possibly TRBD1 (6 bases). This CDR3 is 16 amino acids long. The germline V gene has CDR1 SGHVS and CDR2 FQNEAQ. Trimming removed 1 base from V and 0 bases from J, with 9 bases in between. The CDR3, as DNA: TGTGCCAGCAGCTTAGGAAGGGGGGCAACTAATGAAAAACTGTTTTTT. The encoded protein is CASSLGRGATNEKLFF.